Given below is one T cell receptor (beta chain) in context. This clonotype has only a few counts. Its specific antigen is unknown. No base quality values were provided; no much bigger clone lies one nucleotide off. V is clipped by 3 bases and J by 0 bases, and the sequence between their germline boundaries is 15 bases long. The CDR3 numbers 15 residues from cysteine through phenylalanine. Only the CDR3 portion is preserved as DNA: 45 bases, with reading frame beginning at the first base. CDR1 and CDR2, per the germline V gene (reference sequence), are DFQATT and SNEGSKA. The sample originates from a study of T-cell memory formation after mild COVID-19 (dated by TCRdb to 2020 to 2022). Looking at the study overall: TCR sequence clusters from the two donors were found to be largely donor specific. Two young, previously healthy adult volunteers, one female and one male, were included in the cohort. Longitudinal TCRalpha and TCRbeta repertoire sequencing tracked T-cell clones expanding and contracting after mild COVID-19 in a couple of donors. What the work shows at the level of the full study, not this receptor alone: Clones contracting from day 15 to 85 had balanced CD4/CD8 phenotypes, while a second wave expanding from day 15 to 37 was biased towards CD4+. Contracting CD4+ clones were located mainly in the CM and EM memory subsets, whereas CD8+ clones were found to be enriched in EMRA. Some responding clones were found in pre-infection memory, which suggests that pre-existing cross-reactive memory T cells took part in the SARS-CoV-2 response. SARS-CoV-2 specificity was not confirmed for the second-wave clones peaking on day 37. The study covered only two mild cases, and larger cohorts including severe cases with pre-infection samples were considered necessary.

Ficoll-Paque density gradient centrifugation was the method used to isolate PBMCs. The sequencing machine was an Illumina NovaSeq 6000. TCRalpha and TCRbeta cDNA libraries were constructed by 5'RACE with constant-segment primers, with sample barcodes and unique molecular identifiers being introduced. RNA was extracted from every sample with Trizol reagent. Libraries were amplified in two PCR steps, with a second sample barcode and Illumina TruSeq adapters added in the second step. Sequencing of the libraries was done on an Illumina NovaSeq, producing 2 x 150 bp paired-end reads. The original pipeline was this. Demultiplexing of reads and collapsing into UMI-guided consensus sequences were performed with migec v1.2.7. Using mixcr v2.1.11, UMI consensuses were aligned to TRA and TRB V and J templates and then assembled into clonotypes. Expanded or contracted clonotypes were those called significant by both edgeR and NoisET, with noise models trained on biological replicates. For edgeR calls, a false discovery rate-adjusted p below 0.01 and a log2 fold-change threshold of 1 were applied. As an exploratory analysis of dynamics, max-normalized trajectories of the 1000 most abundant clonotypes were examined by PCA with hierarchical clustering. Each responding clone was given a CD4 or CD8 phenotype based on the CD4+ and CD8+ repertoires, which had been sequenced separately. The raw public data were reprocessed by TCRdb itself: fastp quality trimming at Q25, MiXCR clonotype calling, in-frame beta chains only. When rows share a CDR3 protein, they turn into one entry using the most common DNA and genes. The V and J calls come from TCRdb's annotation, not from the publication. For this sample the table gives 450,000 or so distinct CDR3 sequences, of which approximately 20% were detected only once. 8.4% of the sample is taken by the ten largest.

Sequenced sample: PBMCs or a T cell subset sorted from them (not recorded which). This chain is built from TRBV20-1 and TRBJ2-7; TRBD2 might be the D gene, on 6 matching bases. This TCR came from an adult woman who had mild COVID-19 (a few samples of this study predate the infection). The sample titles of this study are shuffled in the database, so cell type and time point are left out; the donor was told from shared clones. This receptor has the CDR3 CSASAGRSPSYEQYF. The DNA reads as follows: TGCAGTGCTAGCGCGGGGAGGTCGCCCTCCTACGAGCAGTACTTC.